This TCR beta chain was captured by sequencing in a study of blood T cell repertoires in COVID-19 (dated by TCRdb to about 2020). Regarding the complete study: Samples covering the acute and convalescent phases of COVID-19 were provided by collaborators in the United States, Italy and Spain. Subjects who had been exposed to COVID-19, were actively infected with it, or had recovered from it provided the deeply sampled blood TCRbeta repertoires that made up the dataset. The repertoires were made available in a free public database intended to serve as a resource for research on the immune response to SARS-CoV-2. A de-identified subject ID, COVID-19 status, age in years and sex were almost always included in the sample metadata. Where available, HLA class I and class II types were taken from metadata supplied by the sample provider and were not determined by assay-based typing. The material from the prospective study consisted of cDNA or gDNA derived from T cells, B-cell-depleted T cells, or PBMCs. The samples were drawn from two sources: the first 160 participants of the ongoing ImmuneRACE study, and fewer than 1,500 subjects contributed by 6 global collaborators.

Turning to this clone: Its antigen is unknown. It has no much larger one-base neighbor in the sample; base qualities were not kept.

The study at large found these results: The quantity of clinical and demographic metadata differed by source and by participant and was supplied without curation.

Participants in the prospective study were aged about 18 to 95 years, lived in some 24 United States geographic areas, and enrolled through a virtual design. To assign participants to cohorts, the prospective study relied on clinical history that participants themselves reported in a screening survey and a study questionnaire. Recovered participants in ImmuneRACE Cohort 3 were defined by two consecutive negative NP/OP PCR tests, clearance by a healthcare professional, or resolution of symptoms. Mobile phlebotomists in the prospective study collected whole blood, serum and a nasopharyngeal or oropharyngeal swab from every participant. Prospective study participants could optionally give additional blood draws and questionnaires over an approximately two-month period. Before DNA extraction, prospective study blood samples were shipped either frozen or at room temperature. Reading the germline V gene gives CDR1 KGHDR and CDR2 SFDVKD. The CDR3, cysteine through phenylalanine, is 14 amino acids long. The entry retains the CDR3 DNA only, 42 bases that are in frame from base 1. V is clipped by 6 bases and J by 0 bases, and the sequence between their germline boundaries is 9 bases long.

TCRbeta CDR3 regions were amplified from genomic DNA by means of the immunoSEQ Assay, a bias-controlled multiplex PCR. The study's processing was this. The number of nucleated cells in each sample was estimated from the amplification of reference gene primers within the assay. To quantify the absolute abundance of each unique TCRbeta CDR3 rearrangement, sequence reads were collapsed and filtered. For each sample, productive Simpson clonality was calculated by taking the square root of Simpson's diversity index across productive rearrangements. In TCRdb, the immuneACCESS table is reduced to in-frame sequences with V and J assigned. These tables do not hold every clone; where another copy was compared, an unresolved V gene accounts for under half, and the others remain unexplained. That table furnishes V, J and clone size, whereas the DNA furnished D and trimming. Here the sample has 250,000 to 400,000 clones; about 90% occur a single time. The leading ten clones occupy about 5% of the sample.

The origin of this receptor is a woman younger than 45 who had recovered from COVID-19. The sequence is built from TRBV24-1 and TRBJ2-3; a tentative D match to TRBD1 spans 6 bases. Sequenced: PBMCs or T cells enriched from blood (not recorded which). The DNA sequence is given as TGTGCCACCAGTTACAGGGATAGCACAGATACGCAGTATTTT. This translates into CATSYRDSTDTQYF.